This TCR beta chain was observed in a study of blood T cells in healthy people across ages. Study in general: Template-switching capture recovered about one barcoded beta molecule per two T cells.

This clonotype was counted a single time. Trimming removed 2 bases at V and 4 bases at J, with 8 bases between. Germline V gives CDR1 ENHRY, CDR2 SYGVKD. The CDR3 runs to 14 residues. Next came a second PCR, run for about 7 to 12 cycles, which used a sample-barcoded 5' primer along with a J-beta primer mix. MiXCR, applied by TCRdb to the 5' RACE reads, yields one record per CDR3 protein. The data hold about 640,000 distinct CDR3 sequences, with roughly 58% observed a single time. The sequenced sample consisted of blood. This rearrangement joins TRBV10-3 to TRBJ1-4; TRBD1 is a possible D gene (5 bases). The TCR was taken from a man in his 60s in good health. The CDR3 sequence is CAISEGGLNEKLFF. As DNA, the CDR3 is TGTGCCATCAGTGAGGGGGGACTTAATGAAAAACTGTTTTTT.